This passage covers 11 T cell receptor beta chains from one sample sequenced in a study of early T cells in non-severe SARS-CoV-2 infection. TCRdb re-analysed the 5' RACE reads in MiXCR, keeping a single row per CDR3 protein. The repertoire holds 25,000 to 35,000 distinct CDR3 sequences, with around 7% as singletons. Sequencing used whole blood. The receptors stem from an adult who was a healthcare worker with PCR-confirmed SARS-CoV-2 infection or an uninfected control (not recorded which).

This clonotype was recorded at least ten times. The rearrangement joins TRBV7-8 to TRBJ2-2, with 12 positions matching TRBD1. Trimming removed 4 bases from V and 7 bases from J; junction bases left unmatched: 10. Per the germline V gene, CDR1 is SGHVS and CDR2 is FQNEAQ. The CDR3 length is 17 residues. CDR3 in amino acids: CASSYSRDRGLIGELFF. DNA for the CDR3: TGTGCCAGCAGCTATAGCCGGGACAGGGGGCTGATCGGGGAGCTGTTTTTT.

This clonotype appeared many times. The gene calls are TRBV7-6 and TRBJ2-1, with 8 bases aligning to TRBD2. With 2 bases clipped from V and 0 bases from J, the junction kept 6 bases outside the gene matches. Germline values: CDR1 SGHVS, CDR2 FNYEAQ. The CDR3 contains 17 residues. This chain's CDR3 is CASSLRLAGFSYNEQFF. CDR3 bases: TGTGCCAGCAGCTTACGGCTAGCGGGCTTCTCCTACAATGAGCAGTTCTTC.

This clonotype was counted a few times. The chain links TRBV7-9 to TRBJ2-2; TRBD2 matches at 9 bases. Germline loops: CDR1 SEHNR, CDR2 FQNEAQ (reference sequence). The CDR3 is 18 residues long. J was trimmed by 1 base and V by 7 bases; bases with no gene match: 13. The CDR3 here is CASTALRAGGMNTGELFF. The CDR3, as DNA: TGTGCCAGCACCGCCCTTCGAGCGGGAGGAATGAACACCGGGGAGCTGTTTTTT.

This clonotype was detected once. The rearrangement links TRBV11-2 to TRBJ2-5; D gene unclear. Germline V lookup: CDR1 SGHAT, CDR2 FQNNGV. Trimming took 6 bases from V and 2 from J, leaving 13 bases between them. The CDR3 sequence is 14 residues long. CDR3 DNA: TGTGCCAGCAGGCGCCTAGGGATACAAGAGACCCAGTACTTC. Translating it yields CASRRLGIQETQYF.

This clonotype was counted ten times or more. The V gene is TRBV10-3, the J gene TRBJ2-5; TRBD2 matches 11 bases. The CDR3 covers 15 residues. The V segment lost 5 bases and the J segment 0 bases; nucleotides outside the gene matches: 2. Germline values: CDR1 ENHRY, CDR2 SYGVKD. The CDR3 DNA reads as TGTGCCATCAGTAAGACTAGCGGGGACCAAGAGACCCAGTACTTC. This sequence encodes CAISKTSGDQETQYF.

This clonotype showed up just a few times. The gene calls are TRBV7-6 and TRBJ2-5; 9 nucleotides line up with TRBD1. The germline V gene encodes CDR1 SGHVS and CDR2 FNYEAQ. V shed 3 bases, J shed 4 bases, and the junction held 12 bases outside the gene matches. The CDR3 is 17 amino acids. CDR3 in DNA: TGTGCCAGCAGCTTGACAGCCGGGACAGGGCGTAGAGAGACCCAGTACTTC. Translating it yields CASSLTAGTGRRETQYF.

This clonotype was recorded a few times. The chain employs TRBV9 and TRBJ2-1; the D is unclear. CDR1 is SGDLS, CDR2 YYNGEE, per germline. The CDR3 sequence is 15 residues long. The V gene lost 0 bases and the J gene lost 7 bases, with 14 bases spanning the gap. In DNA, the CDR3 is TGTGCCAGCAGCGTAGCGGCTTTCCCCCCGAATGAGCAGTTCTTC. Protein sequence: CASSVAAFPPNEQFF. The variable domain in full, with the rest retrieved from reference TRBV9 and TRBJ2-1, is DSGVTQTPKHLITATGQRVTLRCSPRSGDLSVYWYQQSLDQGLQFLIQYYNGEERAKGNILERFSAQQFPDLHSELNLSSLELGDSALYFCASSVAAFPPNEQFFGPGTRLTVL.

Ten or more counts support this clonotype. The chain has TRBV5-6 and TRBJ2-1; TRBD1 aligns across 7 bases. This CDR3 comprises 16 residues. The trim removed 5 bases at V and 0 bases at J, leaving 8 bases unmatched. Germline-derived CDR1 and CDR2 are SGHDT and YYEEEE. In DNA form, the CDR3 reads TGTGCCAGCAGGAAGGACAGGCGGAGCTCCTACAATGAGCAGTTCTTC. Amino acid sequence: CASRKDRRSSYNEQFF.

This clonotype occurred many times. The chain joins TRBV5-1 to TRBJ2-3, with 7 bases lining up with TRBD1. The germline V gene encodes CDR1 SGHRS and CDR2 YFSETQ. The J segment lost 4 bases and the V segment lost 4 bases, leaving 9 bases of the junction unmatched. The CDR3 sequence is 15 residues long. As DNA, the CDR3 is TGCGCCAGCAGCCAGGGGGTTGCGGGTCCAGATACGCAGTATTTT. It specifies CASSQGVAGPDTQYF.

This clonotype was counted between two and nine times. The chain is built from TRBV3-1 and TRBJ2-2; TRBD2 matches 9 bases. The CDR3 totals 17 residues. Trimming at V came to 0 bases and at J to 6 bases, leaving 8 bases not matched to a gene. Germline V gene data show CDR1 as LGHDT and CDR2 as YNNKEL (reference sequence). The chain's CDR3 is CASSQDPLAGPAGELFF. CDR3 in DNA: TGTGCCAGCAGCCAAGACCCCCTAGCGGGGCCCGCCGGGGAGCTGTTTTTT. Filled out from reference TRBV3-1 and TRBJ2-2, the complete variable domain reads DTAVSQTPKYLVTQMGNDKSIKCEQNLGHDTMYWYKQDSKKFLKIMFSYNNKELIINETVPNRFSPKSPDKAHLNLHINSLELGDSAVYFCASSQDPLAGPAGELFFGEGSRLTVL.

At least ten counts were recorded for this clonotype. The V and J genes are TRBV13 and TRBJ2-5; D tentatively fits TRBD1 or TRBD2 (5 bases each). V lost 5 bases and J 9 bases, leaving 16 bases between the germline ends. Germline values: CDR1 PRHDT, CDR2 FYEKMQ (reference sequence). CDR3 size: 13 residues. The CDR3 bases are TGTGCCAGCAGCCGAGGGACGGCGTTGTCCCAGTACTTC. Translating gives CASSRGTALSQYF.